The 6 T cell receptor beta chains in this list originate from one sample, sequenced in a study of beta chain features in type 1 diabetes. The study reverse transcribed the entire isolated RNA, so it sequenced expressed TCRB transcripts. The assay was immunoSEQ multiplex PCR, and TCRdb's table has in-frame clones only and misses some. The sample yields under 250,000 clones, 25% to 35% seen once. Sequencing was done on a sample of central memory CD4+ T cells from blood. These receptors all stem from a man aged 30 to 39 in good health.

The gene calls are TRBV13 and TRBJ2-7; no definite D call. Germline V gives CDR1 PRHDT, CDR2 FYEKMQ (reference sequence). Trimming left V 6 bases short and J 0 bases short, with 18 bases between. The CDR3 is 16 residues long. The CDR3 DNA reads as TGTGCCAGCAGGTACTCTCGGCGCGCTAACTCCTACGAGCAGTACTTC. It is translated as CASRYSRRANSYEQYF.

To note about this clone: The identical CDR3 is also encoded by other nucleotide sequences in the sample. This chain connects TRBV6-5 to TRBJ2-1; weak D call: TRBD1 (5 bases). Trimming took 3 bases from V and 3 from J, leaving 6 bases between them. The CDR3 length is 13 residues. Germline CDR1 and CDR2: MNHEY and SVGAGI. The CDR3 here is CASSYRGYNEQFF. DNA of the CDR3: TGTGCCAGCAGTTATAGGGGCTACAATGAGCAGTTCTTC.

This rearrangement joins TRBV6-5 to TRBJ2-3; D not resolved. CDR1 and CDR2 (germline): MNHEY, SVGAGI. This CDR3 has 11 amino acids. V gave up 5 bases and J gave up 6 bases, with 6 bases separating them. The CDR3 DNA sequence: TGTGCCAGCAGTCCTTCGGATACGCAGTATTTT. Amino acid sequence: CASSPSDTQYF.

This clone was picked up a small number of times. V gene TRBV23-1 combines with J gene TRBJ2-7; D unresolved. TRBV23-1 is an open reading frame whose function is uncertain. This CDR3 is 12 amino acids long. The germline V and J ends were trimmed by 5 bases and 1 base, with 6 bases remaining between them. In DNA, the CDR3 is TGCGCCAGCAGTGCTCAGTCCTACGAGCAGTACTTC. Its translation is CASSAQSYEQYF.

The chain joins TRBV30 to TRBJ1-5; D ambiguous. The CDR3 is 15 amino acids. Trimming pared 0 bases from V and 0 bases from J, leaving 9 bases between. Germline V lookup: CDR1 GTSNPN, CDR2 SVGIG (reference sequence). The CDR3 DNA follows: TGTGCCTGGAGTGTATGGCCAGTTAGCAATCAGCCCCAGCATTTT. Its translation: CAWSVWPVSNQPQHF.

This clone was picked up a small number of times. The chain combines TRBV18 with TRBJ2-2, with 7 bases identical to TRBD1. In germline, CDR1 is KGHSH, CDR2 LQKENI. The CDR3 is 15 residues long. V lost 6 bases to trimming and J lost 6 bases; unmatched junction nucleotides: 10. The CDR3 DNA sequence: TGTGCCAGCTCCCCAGGGGGATATCACGCCGGGGAGCTGTTTTTT. As protein: CASSPGGYHAGELFF.